This is a list of T cell receptor beta chains from one sample in a study of T cells in Graves' hyperthyroidism and ophthalmopathy. TCRdb redid the calling of the multiplex PCR reads with MiXCR, one entry per CDR3 protein. The sample includes some 620,000 distinct CDR3 sequences, 15% to 20% of them seen just once. The source material was blood. The receptors were gathered from a woman aged 30 to 39 with Graves' hyperthyroidism. CDR3s leave out the opening cysteine and the closing phenylalanine or tryptophan. Not every row has a clone size; where given, it reads once, few, many or a size class.

AIGGGGRGPSSYEQY	TRBV10-3	many	TRBJ2-7	15
ASSLEMGGQETQY	TRBV5-1	few	TRBJ2-5	13
ASSSSGSRGYT	TRBV6-2/TRBV6-3	many	TRBJ1-2	11
SVRSDSYEQY	TRBV29-1	.	TRBJ2-7	10
ASSHRGPYEQY	TRBV6-2/TRBV6-3	many	TRBJ2-7	11
ASSPRRSGLSGNTIY	TRBV18	.	TRBJ1-3	15
AHGQNWGRNEQF	TRBV6-2/TRBV6-3	.	TRBJ2-1	12
ASSLALAGNNEQF	TRBV5-1	many	TRBJ2-1	13
ASSRNHNEQF	TRBV6-1	many	TRBJ2-1	10
ASGTSGSPQRTQY	TRBV5-1	few	TRBJ2-5	13
ATSAFAPDGLTDTQY	TRBV24-1	many	TRBJ2-3	15
SARARTGGSGEQY	TRBV20-1	many	TRBJ2-7	13
ASRPTSGMGDTQY	TRBV12-3/TRBV12-4	many	TRBJ2-3	13
ASSLAAGRVNYGYT	TRBV7-9	few	TRBJ1-2	14
SARDELAGVDEQF	TRBV20-1	few	TRBJ2-1	13
ASSPLFRQGHGYT	TRBV14	many	TRBJ1-2	13
ASSPMGNTEAF	TRBV18	many	TRBJ1-1	11
ASSLGQGVSPLH	TRBV3-1	many	TRBJ1-6	12
ASSATLAGGETQY	TRBV27	many	TRBJ2-5	13
ASEGLAGQDTQH	TRBV5-1	once	.	12
ASSFFLRGYEQF	TRBV11-2	.	TRBJ2-1	12
ASSSRPGLPPGIQY	TRBV19	few	TRBJ2-4	14
ASSLASSGRGTDTQY	TRBV5-1	.	TRBJ2-3	15
SVESTDTQY	TRBV29-1	many	TRBJ2-3	9
SVEVGAGEDNEQF	TRBV29-1	few	TRBJ2-1	13
SARDAGLAGVSNEQF	TRBV20-1	many	TRBJ2-1	15
ASSQTRGAHNEQF	TRBV7-9	few	TRBJ2-1	13
ASSETVGRANYGYT	TRBV2	many	TRBJ1-2	14
ASCRGFRGDTQY	TRBV27	many	TRBJ2-3	12
ASKIDGMVFEQY	TRBV2	many	TRBJ2-7	12
AWRPQGAEAF	TRBV30	many	TRBJ1-1	10
ASSFSGRVHEQY	TRBV28	many	TRBJ2-7	12
SVLQGAWEQY	TRBV29-1	many	TRBJ2-7	10
ASSLGEYSPLH	TRBV28	.	TRBJ1-6	11
ASSSGTGTGANVLT	TRBV2	few	TRBJ2-6	14
ASSFPRQRHSNQPQH	TRBV28	many	TRBJ1-5	15
SARLAGGTQY	TRBV20-1	.	TRBJ2-3	10
SAKRGTAGGDTQY	TRBV20-1	.	TRBJ2-3	13
ASSLVWRDRVADTQY	TRBV11-2	many	TRBJ2-3	15
ASSIGGTGVTTEAF	TRBV19	.	TRBJ1-1	14
AWSPRADTQY	TRBV30	many	TRBJ2-3	10
ASSQLGDNSPLH	TRBV3-1	.	TRBJ1-6	12
ASSVGLAGAIEVEQF	TRBV9	many	TRBJ2-1	15
ASSMRGGSNEQF	TRBV19	few	TRBJ2-1	12
ASIQYGDRNTEAF	TRBV6-1	few	TRBJ1-1	13
ASRTIRAAEQF	TRBV27	many	TRBJ2-1	11
SARSLTGETTEQY	TRBV20-1	many	TRBJ2-7	13
ASRGQMTTNEKLF	TRBV6-1	few	TRBJ1-4	13
ASSPPILLSSEQY	TRBV6-1	.	TRBJ2-7	13
ASSNPGRGRTEAF	TRBV27	.	TRBJ1-1	13
ASSPSGRVGEQY	TRBV9	.	TRBJ2-7	12
ASSVSGARGEKLF	TRBV9	.	TRBJ1-4	13
ASSQVIGVDSYEQY	TRBV14	.	TRBJ2-7	14
ASSFEADSYNEQF	TRBV11-1	many	TRBJ2-1	13